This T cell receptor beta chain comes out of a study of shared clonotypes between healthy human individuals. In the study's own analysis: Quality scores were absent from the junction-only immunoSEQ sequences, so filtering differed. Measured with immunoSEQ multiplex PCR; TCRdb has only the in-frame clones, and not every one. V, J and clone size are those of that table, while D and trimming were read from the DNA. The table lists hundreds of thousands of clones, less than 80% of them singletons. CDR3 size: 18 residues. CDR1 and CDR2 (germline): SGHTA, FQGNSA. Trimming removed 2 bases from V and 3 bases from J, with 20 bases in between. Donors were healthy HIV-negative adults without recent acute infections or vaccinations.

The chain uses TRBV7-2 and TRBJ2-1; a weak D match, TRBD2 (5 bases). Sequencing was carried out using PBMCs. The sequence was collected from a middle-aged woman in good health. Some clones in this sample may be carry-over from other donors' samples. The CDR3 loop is CASSLWTSLANHYNEQFF. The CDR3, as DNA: TGTGCCAGCAGCTTATGGACTTCCTTAGCCAATCACTACAATGAGCAGTTCTTC.